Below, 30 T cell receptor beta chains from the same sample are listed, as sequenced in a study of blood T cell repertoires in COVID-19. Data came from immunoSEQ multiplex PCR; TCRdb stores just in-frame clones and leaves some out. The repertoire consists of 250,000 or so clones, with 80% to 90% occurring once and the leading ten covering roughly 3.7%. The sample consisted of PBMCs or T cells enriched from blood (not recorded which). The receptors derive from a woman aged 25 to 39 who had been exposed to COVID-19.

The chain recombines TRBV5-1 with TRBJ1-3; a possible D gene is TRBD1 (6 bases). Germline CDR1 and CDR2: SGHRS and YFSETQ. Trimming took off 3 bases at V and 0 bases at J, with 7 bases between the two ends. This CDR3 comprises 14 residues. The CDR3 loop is CASSSTGSGNTIYF. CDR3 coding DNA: TGCGCCAGCAGCTCGACAGGCTCTGGAAACACCATATATTTT.

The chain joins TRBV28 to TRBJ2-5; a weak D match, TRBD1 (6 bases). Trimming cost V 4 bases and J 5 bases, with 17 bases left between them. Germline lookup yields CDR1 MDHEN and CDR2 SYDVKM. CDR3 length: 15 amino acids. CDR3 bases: TGTGCCAGCAGTTCGATCACAGGGTTCCGGGAGACCCAGTACTTC. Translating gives CASSSITGFRETQYF.

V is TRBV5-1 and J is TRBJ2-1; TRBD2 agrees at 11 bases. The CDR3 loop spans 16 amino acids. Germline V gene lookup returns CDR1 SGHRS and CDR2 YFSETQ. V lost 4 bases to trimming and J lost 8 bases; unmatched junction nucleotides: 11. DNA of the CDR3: TGCGCCAGCAGCAGAAATACTAGCGGGAGAGGGGATGAGCAGTTCTTC. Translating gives CASSRNTSGRGDEQFF.

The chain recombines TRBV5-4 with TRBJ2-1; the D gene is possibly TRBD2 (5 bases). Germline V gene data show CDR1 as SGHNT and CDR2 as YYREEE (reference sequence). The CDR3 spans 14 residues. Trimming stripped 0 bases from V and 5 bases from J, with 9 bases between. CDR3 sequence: CASSLVNGNNEQFF. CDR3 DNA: TGTGCCAGCAGCTTGGTGAACGGGAACAATGAGCAGTTCTTC.

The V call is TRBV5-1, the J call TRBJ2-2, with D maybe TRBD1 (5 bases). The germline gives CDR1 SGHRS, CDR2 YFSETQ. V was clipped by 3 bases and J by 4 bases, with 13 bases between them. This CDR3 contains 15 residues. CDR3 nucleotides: TGCGCCAGCAGCTACGCCGACAGTCTCACCGGGGAGCTGTTTTTT. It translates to CASSYADSLTGELFF.

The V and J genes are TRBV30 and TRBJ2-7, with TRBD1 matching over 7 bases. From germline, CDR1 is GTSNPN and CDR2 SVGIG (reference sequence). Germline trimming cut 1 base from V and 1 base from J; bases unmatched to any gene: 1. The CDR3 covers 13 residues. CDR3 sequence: CAWSGTGSYEQYF. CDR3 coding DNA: TGTGCCTGGAGTGGGACAGGATCCTACGAGCAGTACTTC.

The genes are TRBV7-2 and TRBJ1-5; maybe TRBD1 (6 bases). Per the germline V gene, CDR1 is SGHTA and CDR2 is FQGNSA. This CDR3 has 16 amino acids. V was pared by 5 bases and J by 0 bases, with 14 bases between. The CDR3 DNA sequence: TGTGCCAGCAGCCCCCCCAGGGGATATAGCAATCAGCCCCAGCATTTT. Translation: CASSPPRGYSNQPQHF.

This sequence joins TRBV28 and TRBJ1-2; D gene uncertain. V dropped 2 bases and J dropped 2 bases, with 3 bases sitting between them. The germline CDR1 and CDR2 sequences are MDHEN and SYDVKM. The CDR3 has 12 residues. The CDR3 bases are TGTGCCAGCAGTTTACCGAACTATGGCTACACCTTC. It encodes CASSLPNYGYTF.

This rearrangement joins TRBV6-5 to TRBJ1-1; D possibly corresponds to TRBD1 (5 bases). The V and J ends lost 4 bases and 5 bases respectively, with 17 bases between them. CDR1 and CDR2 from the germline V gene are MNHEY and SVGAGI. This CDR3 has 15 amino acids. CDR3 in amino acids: CASSSLKGLGTEAFF. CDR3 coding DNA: TGTGCCAGCAGTTCCTTAAAGGGGTTGGGAACTGAAGCTTTCTTT.

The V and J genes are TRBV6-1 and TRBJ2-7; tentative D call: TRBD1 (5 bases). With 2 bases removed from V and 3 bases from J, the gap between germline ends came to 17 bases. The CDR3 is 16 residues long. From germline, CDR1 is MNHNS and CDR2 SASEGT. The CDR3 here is CASSEIRRGRNYEQYF. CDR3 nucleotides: TGTGCCAGCAGTGAAATTAGAAGGGGCCGGAACTACGAGCAGTACTTC.

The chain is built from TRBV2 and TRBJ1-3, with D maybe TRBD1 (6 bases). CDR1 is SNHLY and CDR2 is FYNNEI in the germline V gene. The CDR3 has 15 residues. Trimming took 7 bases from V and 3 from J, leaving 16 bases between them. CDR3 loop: CASTNPPGDGNTIYF. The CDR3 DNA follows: TGTGCCAGCACAAATCCTCCAGGGGATGGAAACACCATATATTTT.

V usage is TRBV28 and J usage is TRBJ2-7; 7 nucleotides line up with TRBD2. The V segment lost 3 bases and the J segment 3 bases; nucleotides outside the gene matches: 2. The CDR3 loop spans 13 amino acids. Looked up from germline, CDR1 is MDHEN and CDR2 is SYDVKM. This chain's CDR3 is CASSLTSFYEQYF. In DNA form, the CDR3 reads TGTGCCAGCAGTTTGACTAGCTTCTACGAGCAGTACTTC.

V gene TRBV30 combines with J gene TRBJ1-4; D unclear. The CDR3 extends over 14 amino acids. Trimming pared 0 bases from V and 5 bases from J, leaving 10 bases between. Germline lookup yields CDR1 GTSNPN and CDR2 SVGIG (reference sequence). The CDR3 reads CAWSVSLPNEKLFF. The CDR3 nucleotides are TGTGCCTGGAGTGTTTCCCTACCAAATGAAAAACTGTTTTTT.

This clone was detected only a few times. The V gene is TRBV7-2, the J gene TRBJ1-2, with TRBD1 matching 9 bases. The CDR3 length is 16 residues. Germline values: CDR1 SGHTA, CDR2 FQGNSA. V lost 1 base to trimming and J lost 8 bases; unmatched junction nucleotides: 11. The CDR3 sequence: CASSLVVTGTGKGYTF. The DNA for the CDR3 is TGTGCCAGCAGCTTAGTTGTTACCGGGACAGGGAAGGGCTACACCTTC.

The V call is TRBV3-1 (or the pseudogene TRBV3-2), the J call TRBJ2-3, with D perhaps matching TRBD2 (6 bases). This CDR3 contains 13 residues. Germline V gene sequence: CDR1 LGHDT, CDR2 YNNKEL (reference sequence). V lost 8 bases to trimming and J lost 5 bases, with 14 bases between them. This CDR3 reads CASGLGGRDTQYF. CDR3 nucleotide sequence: TGTGCCAGCGGGTTAGGAGGGAGAGATACGCAGTATTTT.

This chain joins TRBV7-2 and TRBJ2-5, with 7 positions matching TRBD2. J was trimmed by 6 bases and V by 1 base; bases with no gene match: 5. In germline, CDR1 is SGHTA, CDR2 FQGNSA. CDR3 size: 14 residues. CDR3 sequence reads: CASSLGGREKTQYF. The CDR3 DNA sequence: TGTGCCAGCAGCTTAGGTGGGCGGGAGAAGACCCAGTACTTC. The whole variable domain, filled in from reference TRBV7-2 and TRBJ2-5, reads GAGVSQSPSNKVTEKGKDVELRCDPISGHTALYWYRQSLGQGLEFLIYFQGNSAPDKSGLPSDRFSAERTGGSVSTLTIQRTQQEDSAVYLCASSLGGREKTQYFGPGTRLLVL.

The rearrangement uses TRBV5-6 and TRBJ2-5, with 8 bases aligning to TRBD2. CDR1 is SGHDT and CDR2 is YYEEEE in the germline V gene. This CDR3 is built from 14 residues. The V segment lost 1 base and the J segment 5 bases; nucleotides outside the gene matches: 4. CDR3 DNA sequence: TGTGCCAGCAGCTTGCGGGAGGGCCGGGAGACCCAGTACTTC. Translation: CASSLREGRETQYF. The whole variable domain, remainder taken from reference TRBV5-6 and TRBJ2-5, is DAGVTQSPTHLIKTRGQQVTLRCSPKSGHDTVSWYQQALGQGPQFIFQYYEEEERQRGNFPDRFSGHQFPNYSSELNVNALLLGDSALYLCASSLREGRETQYFGPGTRLLVL.

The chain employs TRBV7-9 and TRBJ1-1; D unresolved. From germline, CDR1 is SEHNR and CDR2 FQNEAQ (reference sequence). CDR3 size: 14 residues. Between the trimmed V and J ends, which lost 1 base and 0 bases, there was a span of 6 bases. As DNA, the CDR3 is TGTGCCAGCAGCTTAGAAGGAGTGAACACTGAAGCTTTCTTT. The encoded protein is CASSLEGVNTEAFF.

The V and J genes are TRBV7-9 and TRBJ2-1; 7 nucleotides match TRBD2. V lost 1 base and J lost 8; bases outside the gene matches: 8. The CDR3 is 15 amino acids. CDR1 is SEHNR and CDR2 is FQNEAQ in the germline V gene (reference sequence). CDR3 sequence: CASSLGLADGDEQFF. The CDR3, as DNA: TGTGCCAGCAGCTTAGGTCTAGCGGATGGGGATGAGCAGTTCTTC.

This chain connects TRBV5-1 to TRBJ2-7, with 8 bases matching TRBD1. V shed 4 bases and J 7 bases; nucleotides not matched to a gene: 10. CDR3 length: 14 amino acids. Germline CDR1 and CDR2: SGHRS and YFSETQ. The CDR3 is CASSPQGELGEQYF. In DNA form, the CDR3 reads TGCGCCAGCAGCCCACAGGGGGAGTTGGGAGAGCAGTACTTC.

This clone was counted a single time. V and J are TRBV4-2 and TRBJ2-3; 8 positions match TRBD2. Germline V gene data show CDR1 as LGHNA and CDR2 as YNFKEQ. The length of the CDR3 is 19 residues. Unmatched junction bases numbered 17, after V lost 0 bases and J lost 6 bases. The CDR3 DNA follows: TGTGCCAGCAGCCAAGATTGGAGAAGGAGCGGGAGCTTTGCGGATACGCAGTATTTT. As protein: CASSQDWRRSGSFADTQYF.

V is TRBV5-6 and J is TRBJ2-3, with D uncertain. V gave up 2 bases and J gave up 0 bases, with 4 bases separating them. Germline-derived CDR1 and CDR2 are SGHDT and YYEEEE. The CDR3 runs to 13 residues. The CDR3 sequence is CASSLTSTDTQYF. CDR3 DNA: TGTGCCAGCAGCTTAACTAGCACAGATACGCAGTATTTT.

The DNA for the CDR3 is TGCAGTGCCCGAGCCAACTATGAAGCTTTCTTT. Amino acids: CSARANYEAFF. The chain uses TRBV20-1 and TRBJ1-1; no definite D call. Trimming removed 6 bases from V and 7 bases from J, with 12 bases in between. Germline V CDR1 and CDR2: DFQATT, SNEGSKA (reference sequence). The CDR3 consists of 11 residues.

The CDR3 coding sequence is TGTGCCACCAGTGATACCCTGACTAACGCGAACACCGGGGAGCTGTTTTTT. Protein: CATSDTLTNANTGELFF. The rearrangement links TRBV24-1 to TRBJ2-2, with D tentatively TRBD2 (5 bases). Germline V lookup: CDR1 KGHDR, CDR2 SFDVKD. The CDR3 covers 17 residues. The V and J ends lost 3 bases and 0 bases respectively, with 13 bases between them.

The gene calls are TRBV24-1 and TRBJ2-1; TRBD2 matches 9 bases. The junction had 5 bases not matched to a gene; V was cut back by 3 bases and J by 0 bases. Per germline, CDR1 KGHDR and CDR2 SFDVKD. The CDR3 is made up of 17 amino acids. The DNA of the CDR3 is TGTGCCACCAGTGATGGTATAGCGGGAGACTCCTACAATGAGCAGTTCTTC. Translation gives CATSDGIAGDSYNEQFF.

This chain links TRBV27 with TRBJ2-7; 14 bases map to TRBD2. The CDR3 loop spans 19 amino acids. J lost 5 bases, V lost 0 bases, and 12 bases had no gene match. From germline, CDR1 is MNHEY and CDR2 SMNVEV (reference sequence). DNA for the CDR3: TGTGCCAGCAGTTTATCGAGTGGGTGGGGGACTAGCGGGAGTCACGAGCAGTACTTC. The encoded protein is CASSLSSGWGTSGSHEQYF.

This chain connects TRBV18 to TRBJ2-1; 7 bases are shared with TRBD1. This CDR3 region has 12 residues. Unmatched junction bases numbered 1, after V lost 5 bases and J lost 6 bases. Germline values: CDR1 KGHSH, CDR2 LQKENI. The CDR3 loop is CASSGQVNEQFF. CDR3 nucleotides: TGTGCCAGCTCAGGACAGGTCAATGAGCAGTTCTTC.

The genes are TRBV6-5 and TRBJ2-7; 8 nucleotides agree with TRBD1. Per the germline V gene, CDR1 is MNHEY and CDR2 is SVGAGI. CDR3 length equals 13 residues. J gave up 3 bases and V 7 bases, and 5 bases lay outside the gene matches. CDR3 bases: TGTGCCAGCAACCGAGGACAGGGCTACGAGCAGTACTTC. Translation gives CASNRGQGYEQYF.

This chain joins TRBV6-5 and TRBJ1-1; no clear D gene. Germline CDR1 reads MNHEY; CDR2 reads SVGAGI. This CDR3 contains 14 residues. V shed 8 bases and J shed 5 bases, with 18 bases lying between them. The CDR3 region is CASSPDPGGTEAFF. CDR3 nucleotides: TGTGCCAGCTCCCCTGACCCGGGAGGAACTGAAGCTTTCTTT.

CDR3 amino acids: CASSLARQRLGEQFF. The CDR3 DNA follows: TGTGCCAGCAGCTTGGCGAGACAGCGCCTCGGGGAGCAGTTCTTC. The rearrangement uses TRBV5-5 and TRBJ2-1; D is possibly TRBD1 (5 bases). The CDR3 runs 15 residues. V was shortened by 0 bases and J by 10 bases, with 17 bases between the two germline ends. The V gene's germline CDR1 is SGHKS and CDR2 YYEKEE (reference sequence).